One sample yielded the 19 T cell receptor beta chains listed below, sequenced in a study of shared clonotypes between healthy human individuals. CD45RO negativity and positive selection for CCR7 defined naive CD8 cells, a population that excluded terminally differentiated effector memory CD45RA+ cells. The assay was immunoSEQ multiplex PCR, and TCRdb's table has in-frame clones only and misses some. Of fewer than 1 million clones listed, 95% to 97% were seen once; the top ten hold about 0.25%. Sequences were obtained from naive CD8+ T cells sorted from blood. These receptors were collected from a man aged 30 to 45 in good health.

The V call is TRBV4-1, the J call TRBJ2-2, with D possibly being TRBD1 (5 bases). The V gene's germline CDR1 is MGHRA and CDR2 YSYEKL. The CDR3 is made up of 15 amino acids. V was trimmed by 4 bases and J by 5 bases, leaving 14 bases between them. CDR3 nucleotide sequence: TGCGCCAGCAGCCCTACCCCAGGGAATACCGGGGAGCTGTTTTTT. Translated, it gives CASSPTPGNTGELFF.

The chain carries TRBV5-8 and TRBJ2-1; 13 bases fit TRBD2. The CDR3 contains 19 residues. Germline V gives CDR1 SGHTS, CDR2 YDEGEE. Trimming cost V 0 bases and J 7 bases; bases outside gene matches: 13. The CDR3, as DNA: TGTGCCAGCAGCTTGGGACAGAGGACTAGCGGGAGTTTTATAAATGAGCAGTTCTTC. The encoded protein is CASSLGQRTSGSFINEQFF.

CDR3 sequence reads: CASSLVGDNEQFF. The CDR3, as DNA: TGTGCCAGCAGCTTAGTAGGGGACAATGAGCAGTTCTTC. The chain links TRBV11-2 to TRBJ2-1; the D gene is possibly TRBD1 (5 bases). Germline V gene lookup returns CDR1 SGHAT and CDR2 FQNNGV. V was pared by 1 base and J by 5 bases, with 6 bases between. CDR3 length equals 13 residues.

This rearrangement joins TRBV7-9 to TRBJ1-2; D uncertain. The germline CDR1 and CDR2 sequences are SEHNR and FQNEAQ (reference sequence). The CDR3 is made up of 13 amino acids. V dropped 1 base and J dropped 8 bases, with 11 bases sitting between them. CDR3 sequence reads: CASSLVEVRGYTF. The DNA for the CDR3 is TGTGCCAGCAGCTTAGTCGAGGTCCGGGGCTACACCTTC.

The chain combines TRBV7-6 with TRBJ2-1, with D tentatively TRBD1 (6 bases). Looked up from germline, CDR1 is SGHVS and CDR2 is FNYEAQ. V lost 1 base and J lost 8, with 12 bases in between. This CDR3 is 14 amino acids long. For the CDR3, the DNA is TGTGCCAGCAGCTTAGTTGGGGGCCAGGATGAGCAGTTCTTC. Translated, it gives CASSLVGGQDEQFF.

The rearrangement uses TRBV15 and TRBJ2-7; tentatively, D is TRBD2 (7 bases). Trimming stripped 0 bases from V and 6 bases from J, with 12 bases between. This CDR3 comprises 14 residues. Germline CDR1 and CDR2: LNHNV and YYDKDF (reference sequence). The CDR3 here is CATSRDRGGGEQYF. CDR3 DNA sequence: TGTGCCACCAGCAGAGATCGCGGGGGCGGCGAGCAGTACTTC.

The rearrangement joins TRBV29-1 to TRBJ2-1, with TRBD2 as a possible D gene (5 bases). Germline V gene sequence: CDR1 SQVTM, CDR2 ANQGSEA. V was shortened by 2 bases and J by 4 bases, with 15 bases between the two germline ends. CDR3 length: 15 amino acids. As DNA, the CDR3 is TGCAGCGTTGAATCGGTGACTAACCATTACAATGAGCAGTTCTTC. The encoded protein is CSVESVTNHYNEQFF.

This chain uses TRBV7-6 with TRBJ2-5; possibly TRBD1 or TRBD2 for D (5 bases each). The germline V gene has CDR1 SGHVS and CDR2 FNYEAQ. Trimming cost V 5 bases and J 0 bases, with 13 bases left between them. The CDR3 runs to 15 residues. CDR3 nucleotide sequence: TGTGCCAGCAGCCGGGACCTATCGTACCAAGAGACCCAGTACTTC. Its translation is CASSRDLSYQETQYF.

The chain recombines TRBV7-6 with TRBJ2-7; TRBD1 is a possible D gene (6 bases). V lost 6 bases to trimming and J lost 0 bases, with 9 bases between them. Looked up from germline, CDR1 is SGHVS and CDR2 is FNYEAQ. The CDR3 sequence is 13 residues long. CDR3 sequence: CASRAQGSYEQYF. The CDR3 bases are TGTGCCAGCAGAGCACAGGGCTCCTACGAGCAGTACTTC.

The chain employs TRBV7-9 and TRBJ2-5; TRBD2 matches at 12 bases. CDR1 SEHNR and CDR2 FQNEAQ come from the germline V gene (reference sequence). Trimming cost V 2 bases and J 0 bases; bases outside gene matches: 4. This CDR3 is 17 amino acids long. CDR3 sequence: CASSLYGTSGYQETQYF. The CDR3 DNA reads TGTGCCAGCAGCTTATACGGGACTAGCGGGTACCAAGAGACCCAGTACTTC.

The chain joins TRBV28 to TRBJ2-1; 7 nucleotides line up with TRBD2. Germline CDR1 and CDR2: MDHEN and SYDVKM. V was pared by 5 bases and J by 7 bases, with 11 bases of the junction left unmatched. The CDR3 covers 15 residues. CDR3 sequence reads: CASSTPGTKDNEQFF. In DNA, the CDR3 is TGTGCCAGCAGTACTCCCGGGACTAAAGATAATGAGCAGTTCTTC.

This rearrangement joins TRBV27 to TRBJ2-7; D call uncertain. V was trimmed by 6 bases and J by 0 bases, leaving 15 bases between them. Germline-derived CDR1 and CDR2 are MNHEY and SMNVEV (reference sequence). The length of the CDR3 is 15 residues. Here the CDR3 DNA reads TGTGCCAGCAGCCCTATGGGGATCCTCTCCTACGAGCAGTACTTC. Translating gives CASSPMGILSYEQYF.

CDR3: CASSQEGFDEQYF. The CDR3 coding sequence is TGCGCCAGCAGCCAAGAGGGGTTCGACGAGCAGTACTTC. The rearrangement uses TRBV4-1 and TRBJ2-7; no clear D. CDR1 and CDR2 from the germline V gene are MGHRA and YSYEKL. V lost 0 bases to trimming and J lost 5 bases, with 8 bases between them. The CDR3 runs 13 residues.

The rearrangement links TRBV4-2 to TRBJ2-2; D remains ambiguous. Between the trimmed V and J ends, which lost 1 base and 2 bases, there was a span of 8 bases. Looked up from germline, CDR1 is LGHNA and CDR2 is YNFKEQ. There are 15 residues in the CDR3. CDR3 in DNA: TGTGCCAGCAGCCAAGTCGGACGAAACACCGGGGAGCTGTTTTTT. This encodes CASSQVGRNTGELFF.

The chain recombines TRBV4-1 with TRBJ1-5, with a weak D call TRBD1 (5 bases). The CDR3 consists of 14 residues. Germline lookup yields CDR1 MGHRA and CDR2 YSYEKL. The V and J ends lost 3 bases and 6 bases respectively, with 12 bases between them. The CDR3 here is CASSHSPGVQPQHF. CDR3 nucleotides: TGCGCCAGCAGCCACAGCCCGGGGGTTCAGCCCCAGCATTTT.

The chain couples TRBV6-5 to TRBJ1-2; D gene uncertain. Germline CDR1 MNHEY, CDR2 SVGAGI. V was pared by 6 bases and J by 4 bases, with 12 bases between. This CDR3 has 13 residues. The CDR3 spells CASSPEAIYGYTF. CDR3 in DNA: TGTGCCAGCAGCCCCGAGGCAATCTATGGCTACACCTTC.

The rearrangement links TRBV7-8 to TRBJ2-2; 8 nucleotides match TRBD2. The CDR3 totals 16 residues. V shed 4 bases and J 4 bases; nucleotides not matched to a gene: 8. Germline values: CDR1 SGHVS, CDR2 FQNEAQ. The CDR3 protein is CASSWTSSVATGELFF. In nucleotides, the CDR3 is TGTGCCAGCAGCTGGACTAGCTCAGTGGCCACCGGGGAGCTGTTTTTT. Full variable domain (remainder filled in from reference TRBV7-8 and TRBJ2-2): GAGVSQSPRYKVAKRGQDVALRCDPISGHVSLFWYQQALGQGPEFLTYFQNEAQLDKSGLPSDRFFAERPEGSVSTLKIQRTQQEDSAVYLCASSWTSSVATGELFFGEGSRLTVL.

This sequence joins TRBV25-1 and TRBJ1-2, with TRBD1 matching over 7 bases. Per the germline V gene, CDR1 is MGHDK and CDR2 is SYGVNS. This CDR3 has 13 residues. J was trimmed by 6 bases and V by 2 bases; bases with no gene match: 3. CDR3 protein: CASSEGTGDGYTF. Here the CDR3 DNA reads TGTGCCAGCAGTGAAGGCACAGGGGATGGCTACACCTTC.

This clone has a single count. This chain joins TRBV15 and TRBJ1-2; D unresolved. Trimming removed 3 bases from V and 4 bases from J, with 21 bases in between. This CDR3 region has 17 residues. CDR1 and CDR2 (germline): LNHNV, YYDKDF (reference sequence). CDR3 loop: CATSSWGVNSSLYGYTF. For the CDR3, the DNA is TGTGCCACCAGCAGTTGGGGTGTAAACAGTTCACTCTATGGCTACACCTTC.